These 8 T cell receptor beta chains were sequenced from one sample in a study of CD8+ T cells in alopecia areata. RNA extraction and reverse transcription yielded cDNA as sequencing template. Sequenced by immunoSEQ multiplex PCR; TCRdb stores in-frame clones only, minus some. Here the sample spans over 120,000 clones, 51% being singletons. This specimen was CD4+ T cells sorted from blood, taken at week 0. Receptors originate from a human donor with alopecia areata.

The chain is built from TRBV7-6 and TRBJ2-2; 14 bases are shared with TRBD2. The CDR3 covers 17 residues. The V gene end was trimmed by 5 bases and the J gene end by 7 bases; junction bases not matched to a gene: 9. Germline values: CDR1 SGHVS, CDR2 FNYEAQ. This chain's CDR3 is CASSQGLAGAYYGELFF. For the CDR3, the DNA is TGTGCCAGCAGCCAGGGACTAGCGGGAGCTTACTACGGGGAGCTGTTTTTT.

CDR3 loop: CASSLAGRDQHF. The DNA of the CDR3 is TGTGCCAGCAGCTTGGCCGGTAGGGACCAGCATTTT. V and J are TRBV5-4 and TRBJ1-5; no reliable D call. The germline V gene has CDR1 SGHNT and CDR2 YYREEE (reference sequence). V dropped 0 bases and J dropped 12 bases, with 10 bases sitting between them. The CDR3 covers 12 residues.

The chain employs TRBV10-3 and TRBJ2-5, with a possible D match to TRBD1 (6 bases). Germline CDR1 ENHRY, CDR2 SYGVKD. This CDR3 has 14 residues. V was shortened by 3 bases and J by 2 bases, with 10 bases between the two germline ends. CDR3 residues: CAISDPQGQETQYF. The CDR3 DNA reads TGTGCCATCAGTGACCCGCAGGGGCAAGAGACCCAGTACTTC.

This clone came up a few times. CDR3 DNA: TGCGCCAGCAGCCACTCACTAGCGGGAGGAGTCCACGAGCAGTACTTC. This sequence encodes CASSHSLAGGVHEQYF. V usage is TRBV4-1 and J usage is TRBJ2-7, with TRBD2 matching over 12 bases. Germline CDR1 MGHRA, CDR2 YSYEKL. The CDR3 is made up of 16 amino acids. V lost 3 bases, J lost 5 bases, and 8 bases stayed unmatched.

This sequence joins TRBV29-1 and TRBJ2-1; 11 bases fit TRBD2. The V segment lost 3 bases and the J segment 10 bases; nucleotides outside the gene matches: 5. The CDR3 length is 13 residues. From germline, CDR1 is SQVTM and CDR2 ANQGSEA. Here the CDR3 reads CSVEGVAGGEQFF. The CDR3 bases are TGCAGCGTTGAGGGGGTAGCGGGAGGGGAGCAGTTCTTC.

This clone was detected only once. CDR3 residues: CATSRSGRLGGETQYF. The CDR3 coding sequence is TGTGCCACCAGCAGATCCGGTAGGCTGGGTGGAGAGACCCAGTACTTC. The chain couples TRBV15 to TRBJ2-5; D unclear. Germline-derived CDR1 and CDR2 are LNHNV and YYDKDF (reference sequence). V gave up 2 bases and J gave up 4 bases, with 17 bases separating them. The CDR3 consists of 16 residues.

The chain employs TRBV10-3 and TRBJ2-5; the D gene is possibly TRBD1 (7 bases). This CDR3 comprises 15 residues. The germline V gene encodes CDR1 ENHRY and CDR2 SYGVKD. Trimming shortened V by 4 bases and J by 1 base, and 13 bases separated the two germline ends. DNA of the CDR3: TGTGCCATCAGTGCGGACAGGCGGGGCCAAGAGACCCAGTACTTC. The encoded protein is CAISADRRGQETQYF.

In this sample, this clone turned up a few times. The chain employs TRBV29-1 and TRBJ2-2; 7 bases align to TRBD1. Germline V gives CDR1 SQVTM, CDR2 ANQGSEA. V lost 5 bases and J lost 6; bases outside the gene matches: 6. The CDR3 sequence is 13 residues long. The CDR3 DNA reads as TGCAGCGTTTCAACAGGGGCGGCCGGGGAGCTGTTTTTT. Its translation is CSVSTGAAGELFF.